Each of the 6 T cell receptor beta chains below was sequenced from the same sample in a study of T cell changes during pregnancy in multiple sclerosis. The data were produced by immunoSEQ multiplex PCR, yet TCRdb's version contains in-frame clones alone and is incomplete. The sample contains about 44,000 clones, 75% to 95% of which appear only once. The material was CD4+ T cells from peripheral blood mononuclear cells, obtained before pregnancy. These receptors were obtained from a female donor with multiple sclerosis, enrolled in a pregnancy study.

The rearrangement links TRBV6-1 to TRBJ2-3; 7 bases are a match to TRBD2. CDR1 is MNHNS and CDR2 is SASEGT in the germline V gene. J was trimmed by 2 bases and V by 7 bases; bases with no gene match: 3. This CDR3 has 13 amino acids. CDR3 amino acids: CASTSGLTDTQYF. CDR3 coding DNA: TGTGCCAGCACTAGCGGCCTCACAGATACGCAGTATTTT.

The V and J genes are TRBV7-3 and TRBJ1-1; no reliable D call. Per the germline V gene, CDR1 is SGHTA and CDR2 is FQGTGA. The CDR3 extends over 11 amino acids. V was cut by 3 bases and J by 8 bases, with 7 bases left in between. CDR3 residues: CASSLKSEAFF. Written as DNA, the CDR3 is TGTGCCAGCAGCTTGAAGAGCGAAGCTTTCTTT. Full variable domain (missing parts from reference TRBV7-3 and TRBJ1-1): GAGVSQTPSNKVTEKGKYVELRCDPISGHTALYWYRQSLGQGPEFLIYFQGTGAADDSGLPNDRFFAVRPEGSVSTLKIQRTERGDSAVYLCASSLKSEAFFGQGTRLTVV.

This sequence joins TRBV7-9 and TRBJ2-1; D unresolved. Trimming stripped 2 bases from V and 14 bases from J, with 4 bases between. The CDR3 spans 9 residues. Germline lookup yields CDR1 SEHNR and CDR2 FQNEAQ (reference sequence). The CDR3 region is CASSLLEFF. The CDR3 coding sequence is TGTGCCAGCAGCTTATTAGAGTTCTTC.

This chain's CDR3 is CASSKGQNYGYTF. The CDR3 DNA is TGTGCCAGCAGCAAGGGACAGAACTATGGCTACACCTTC. The V and J genes are TRBV14 and TRBJ1-2, with TRBD1 identical over 7 bases. The germline CDR1 and CDR2 sequences are SGHDN and FVKESK. The CDR3 contains 13 residues. The V and J ends lost 5 bases and 2 bases, in that order; junction bases with no gene match: 2.

The chain recombines TRBV29-1 with TRBJ2-7, with D possibly TRBD1 on 5 matching bases. Germline-derived CDR1 and CDR2 are SQVTM and ANQGSEA. This CDR3 contains 13 residues. V was trimmed by 4 bases and J by 0 bases, leaving 10 bases between them. DNA of the CDR3: TGCAGCGTTGGGGGCAGACTCTCCTACGAGCAGTACTTC. Its translation: CSVGGRLSYEQYF.

The genes are TRBV5-1 and TRBJ1-5; 11 nucleotides agree with TRBD1. Germline V gene lookup returns CDR1 SGHRS and CDR2 YFSETQ. The length of the CDR3 is 15 residues. Trimming took 5 bases from V and 4 from J; bases not matched to a gene: 5. Here the CDR3 reads CASRPGTGGNQPQHF. The CDR3 bases are TGCGCCAGCAGGCCGGGGACAGGGGGGAATCAGCCCCAGCATTTT.